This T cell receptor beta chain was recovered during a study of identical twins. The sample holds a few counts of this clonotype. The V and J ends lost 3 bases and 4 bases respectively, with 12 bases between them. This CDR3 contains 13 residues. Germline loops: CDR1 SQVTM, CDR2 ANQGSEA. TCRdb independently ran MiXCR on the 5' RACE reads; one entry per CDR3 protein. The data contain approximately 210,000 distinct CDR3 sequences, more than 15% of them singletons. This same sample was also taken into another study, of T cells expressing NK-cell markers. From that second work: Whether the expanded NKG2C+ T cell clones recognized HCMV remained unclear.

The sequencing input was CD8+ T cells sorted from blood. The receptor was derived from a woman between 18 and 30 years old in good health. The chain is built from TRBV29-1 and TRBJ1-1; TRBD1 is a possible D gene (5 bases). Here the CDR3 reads CSVEGGVSTEAFF. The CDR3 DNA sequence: TGCAGCGTTGAGGGGGGAGTGAGCACTGAAGCTTTCTTT.